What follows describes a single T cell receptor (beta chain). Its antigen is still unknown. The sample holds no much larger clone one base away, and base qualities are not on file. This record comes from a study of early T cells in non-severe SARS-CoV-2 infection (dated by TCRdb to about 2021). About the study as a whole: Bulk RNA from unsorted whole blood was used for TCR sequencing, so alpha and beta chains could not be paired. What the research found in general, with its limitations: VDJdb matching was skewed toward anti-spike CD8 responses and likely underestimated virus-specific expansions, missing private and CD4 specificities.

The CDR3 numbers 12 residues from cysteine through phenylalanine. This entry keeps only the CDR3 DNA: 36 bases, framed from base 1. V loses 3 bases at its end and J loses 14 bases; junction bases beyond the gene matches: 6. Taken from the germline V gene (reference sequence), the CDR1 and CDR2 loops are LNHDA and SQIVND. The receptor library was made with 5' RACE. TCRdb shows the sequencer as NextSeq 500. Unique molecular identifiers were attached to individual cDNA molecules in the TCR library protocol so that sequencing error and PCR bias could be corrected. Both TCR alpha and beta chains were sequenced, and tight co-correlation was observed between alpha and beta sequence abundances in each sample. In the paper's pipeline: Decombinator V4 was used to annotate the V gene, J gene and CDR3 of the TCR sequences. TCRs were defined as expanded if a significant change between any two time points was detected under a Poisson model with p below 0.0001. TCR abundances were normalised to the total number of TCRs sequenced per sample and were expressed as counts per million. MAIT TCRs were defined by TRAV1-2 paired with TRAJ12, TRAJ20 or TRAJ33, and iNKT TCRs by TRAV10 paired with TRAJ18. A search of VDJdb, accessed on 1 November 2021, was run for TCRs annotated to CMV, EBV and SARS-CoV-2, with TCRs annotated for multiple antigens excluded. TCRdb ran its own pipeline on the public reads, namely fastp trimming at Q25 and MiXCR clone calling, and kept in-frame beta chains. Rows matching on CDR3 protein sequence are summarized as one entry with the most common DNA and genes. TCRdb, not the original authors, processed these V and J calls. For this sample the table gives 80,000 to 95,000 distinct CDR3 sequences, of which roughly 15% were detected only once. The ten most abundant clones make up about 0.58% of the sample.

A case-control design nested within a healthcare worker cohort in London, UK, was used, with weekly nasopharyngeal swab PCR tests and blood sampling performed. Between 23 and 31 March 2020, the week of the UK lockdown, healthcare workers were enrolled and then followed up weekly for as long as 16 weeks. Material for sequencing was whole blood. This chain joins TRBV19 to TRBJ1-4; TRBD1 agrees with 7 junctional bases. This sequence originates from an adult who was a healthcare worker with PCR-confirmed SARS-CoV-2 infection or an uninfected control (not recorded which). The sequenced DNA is TGTGCCAGTAGTATCCGACAGGGTTGGCTGTTTTTT. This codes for CASSIRQGWLFF.